The clone carrying this TCR beta chain occurred a few times. The target antigen is unknown. The data are from a study of a mutant IDH1 vaccine in newly diagnosed glioma. Noted time point: week 35, safety follow-up. The content of each vaccine dose was 300 ug of mutant IDH1 20-mer peptide, and topical imiquimod accompanied it. The CDR3 covers 18 residues. Trimming left V 3 bases short and J 1 base short, with 22 bases between. The germline gives CDR1 SEHNR, CDR2 FQNEAQ (reference sequence). This table comes from immunoSEQ multiplex PCR, and its TCRdb copy is limited to in-frame clones, with some not included. The table records more than 40,000 clones, more than 75% of them present only once.

The sequence came from a woman aged 40 to 55 with glioma. This chain joins TRBV7-9 and TRBJ2-7; perhaps D is TRBD1 or TRBD2 (5 bases each). Sequenced material: PBMCs, taken from a glioma patient whose treatment included an IDH1 peptide vaccine. The CDR3 here is CASSFGGVSNLISYEQYF. In nucleotides, the CDR3 is TGTGCCAGCAGCTTTGGGGGAGTTAGCAATCTCATATCCTACGAGCAGTACTTC.